This T cell receptor (beta chain) was sequenced in a study of blood T cell repertoires in COVID-19. TCRdb's copy holds only in-frame clones and misses some; the assay was immunoSEQ multiplex PCR. This table holds fewer than 85,000 clones, roughly nine tenths found once. This clone was seen repeatedly, ten times or more. The CDR3 consists of 13 residues. Germline V lookup: CDR1 SGHVS, CDR2 FQNEAQ. Trimming took 3 bases from V and 0 from J, leaving 5 bases between them. Input material: peripheral blood. The V call is TRBV7-8, the J call TRBJ1-2, with D hard to call. This receptor was taken from a human donor in a cohort sampled during active COVID-19. The CDR3 reads CASSLGPNYGYTF. The CDR3, as DNA: TGTGCCAGCAGCTTGGGCCCTAACTATGGCTACACCTTC.